One and the same sample provided the 9 T cell receptor beta chains below, sequenced in a study of T-cell reconstitution after alpha-beta-depleted transplantation in children (dated by TCRdb to the mid-2010s). Study-level results and caveats: Over subsequent months, a decline in hyperexpanded clone frequencies was noted, and after one year, T-cell counts and TCRbeta diversity were mostly ascribed to newly produced T cells.

No antigens are known for them. The library was obtained by PCR. TCRdb names Illumina HiSeq 2500 as the instrument used. TCR libraries were prepared with molecular barcoding, using unique molecular identifiers to normalize TCRbeta repertoire quantification. Through fastp at Q25 and MiXCR, TCRdb rebuilt clones from the public reads, retaining in-frame beta chains. Rows merge per CDR3 protein into single entries with the most common DNA and genes. Present in this sample are some 300,000 distinct CDR3 sequences, roughly 7.8% of which were seen just once. The top ten clones comprise around 10% of the sample. The treatment or condition tag for this specimen amounts to: allogeneic hematopoietic cell transplantation with graft depleted of TCRalphabeta T cells and CD19 B cells. Sequencing used peripheral blood, obtained 360 days after TCRalphabeta/CD19-depleted stem cell transplant. The origin of the receptors is a female patient aged 2-9 years who had a stem cell transplant for Fanconi anemia, so the T cells may come from the graft donor.

The chain carries TRBV6-2 or TRBV6-3 and TRBJ1-6; 7 bases agree with TRBD1. With 6 bases clipped from V and 9 bases from J, the junction kept 5 bases outside the gene matches. This CDR3 has 13 amino acids. The germline V gene has CDR1 MNHEY and CDR2 SVGEGT. In DNA, the CDR3 is TGTGCCAGCAGGGGGACAGCGGCTTCACCCCTCCACTTT. Translating it yields CASRGTAASPLHF.

This clonotype was counted only a few times. The chain uses TRBV7-3 and TRBJ2-7; D is uncertain. V was trimmed by 1 base and J by 2 bases, leaving 6 bases between them. The germline V gene encodes CDR1 SGHTA and CDR2 FQGTGA. The CDR3 extends over 13 amino acids. The CDR3 protein is CASSLKDTYEQYF. CDR3 sequence (DNA): TGTGCCAGCAGCTTAAAAGACACCTACGAGCAGTACTTC.

This chain joins TRBV20-1 and TRBJ1-6; possible D gene TRBD1, 5 bases. V was cut by 3 bases and J by 6 bases, with 27 bases left in between. The CDR3 runs 19 residues. Germline CDR1 is DFQATT and CDR2 is SNEGSKA (reference sequence). As DNA, the CDR3 is TGCAGTGCTAGGGGGGTGGGACGGAATCCCACCATTACTAATTCACCCCTCCACTTT. Its translation: CSARGVGRNPTITNSPLHF.

This clonotype was seen repeatedly, ten times or more. The chain joins TRBV5-1 to TRBJ2-1; perhaps TRBD2 as D (5 bases). The CDR3 loop spans 17 amino acids. Germline V gene sequence: CDR1 SGHRS, CDR2 YFSETQ. V was cut by 4 bases and J by 3 bases, with 20 bases left in between. In DNA, the CDR3 is TGCGCCAGCAGCCCGCTCTTCGGGATAAGAGACTACAATGAGCAGTTCTTC. Its protein product is CASSPLFGIRDYNEQFF.

This clonotype has more than one count but fewer than ten. This chain joins TRBV28 and TRBJ1-4, with D possibly TRBD1 on 6 matching bases. CDR1 is MDHEN and CDR2 is SYDVKM in the germline V gene. Trimming left V 4 bases short and J 7 bases short, with 10 bases between. This CDR3 contains 13 residues. Written as DNA, the CDR3 is TGTGCCAGCAGTTGGGGGCGCCGTGAAAAACTGTTTTTT. It translates to CASSWGRREKLFF.

In its sample, this clonotype was seen many times. J is TRBJ2-7 and V is TRBV12-3 or TRBV12-4, with D hard to call. CDR3 length: 13 residues. Trimming removed 2 bases from V and 2 bases from J, with 7 bases in between. In DNA, the CDR3 is TGTGCCAGCAGTTTATGGCTGACCTACGAGCAGTACTTC. Translating it yields CASSLWLTYEQYF.

The chain joins TRBV4-1 to TRBJ1-2; 7 nucleotides line up with TRBD1. The junction had 10 bases not matched to a gene; V was cut back by 2 bases and J by 7 bases. CDR1 and CDR2 (germline): MGHRA, YSYEKL. This CDR3 has 15 amino acids. CDR3 region: CASSQIPQTGSGYTF. CDR3 sequence (DNA): TGCGCCAGCAGCCAAATCCCCCAGACAGGGAGTGGCTACACCTTC.

This clonotype was counted many times. V is TRBV28 and J is TRBJ2-5; D perhaps matches TRBD2 (5 bases). Trimming cost V 2 bases and J 5 bases, with 12 bases left between them. The CDR3 covers 14 residues. Germline values: CDR1 MDHEN, CDR2 SYDVKM. Here the CDR3 DNA reads TGTGCCAGCAGTTTACGGGGAGTGTTGGAGACCCAGTACTTC. Protein: CASSLRGVLETQYF. Looking up the rest from reference TRBV28 and TRBJ2-5 gives the full variable domain: DVKVTQSSRYLVKRTGEKVFLECVQDMDHENMFWYRQDPGLGLRLIYFSYDVKMKEKGDIPEGYSVSREKKERFSLILESASTNQTSMYLCASSLRGVLETQYFGPGTRLLVL.

This clonotype was seen at least ten times. The rearrangement joins TRBV20-1 to TRBJ1-1, with D perhaps matching TRBD1 (5 bases). CDR3 length equals 13 residues. With 2 bases removed from V and 5 bases from J, the gap between germline ends came to 12 bases. Looked up from germline, CDR1 is DFQATT and CDR2 is SNEGSKA (reference sequence). Here the CDR3 DNA reads TGCAGTGCTAGAACCAGGGTAAAGACTGAAGCTTTCTTT. Its translation is CSARTRVKTEAFF.